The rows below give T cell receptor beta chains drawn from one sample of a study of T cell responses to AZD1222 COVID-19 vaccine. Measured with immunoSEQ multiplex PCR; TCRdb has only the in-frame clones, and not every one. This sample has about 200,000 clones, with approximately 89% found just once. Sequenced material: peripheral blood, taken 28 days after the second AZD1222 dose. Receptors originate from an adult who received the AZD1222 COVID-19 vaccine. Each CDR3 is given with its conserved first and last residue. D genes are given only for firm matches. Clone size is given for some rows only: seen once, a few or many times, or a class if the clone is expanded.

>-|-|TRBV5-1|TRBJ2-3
TGCGCCAGCAGCTTGGCCAGGGGAGATACGCAGTATTTT
CASSLARGDTQYF
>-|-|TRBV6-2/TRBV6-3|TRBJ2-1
TGTGCCAGCAGTCTAGGGTTCATTCAGTTCTTC
CASSLGFIQFF
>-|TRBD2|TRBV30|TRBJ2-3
TGTGCCTGGGGTGGACTAGGGAGCACAGATACGCAGTATTTT
CAWGGLGSTDTQYF
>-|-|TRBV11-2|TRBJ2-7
TGTGCCAGCAGCTTTGAAGAACCCTACGAGCAGTACTTC
CASSFEEPYEQYF
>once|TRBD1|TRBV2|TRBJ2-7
TGTGCCAGCAGTGAATCTGGACAGGGAATCTACGAGCAGTACTTC
CASSESGQGIYEQYF
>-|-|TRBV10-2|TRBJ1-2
TGCGCCAGCAGCCAGAGCCGCTATGGCTACACCTTC
CASSQSRYGYTF
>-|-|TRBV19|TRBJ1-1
TGTGCCAGTAGTGCGCAAGGGGTCAAAGGGACTGAAGCTTTCTTT
CASSAQGVKGTEAFF
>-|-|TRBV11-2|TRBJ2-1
TGTGCCAGCAGCCCGAGAGGCTCCTACAATGAGCAGTTCTTC
CASSPRGSYNEQFF
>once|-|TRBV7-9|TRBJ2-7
TGTGCCAGCAGCCCCCGGACAGCCACATCCCTATACGAGCAGTACTTC
CASSPRTATSLYEQYF
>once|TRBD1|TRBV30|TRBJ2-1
TGTGCCTGGATCGGGGACAGGTACAATGAGCAGTTCTTC
CAWIGDRYNEQFF
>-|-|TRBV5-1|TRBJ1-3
TGCGCCAGCAGATCCGAGGGAACTGGAAACACCATATATTTT
CASRSEGTGNTIYF
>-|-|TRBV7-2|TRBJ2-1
TGTGCCAGCAGCACGGACTGGGCCTCCTACAATGAGCAGTTCTTC
CASSTDWASYNEQFF
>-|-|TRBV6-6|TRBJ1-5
TGTGCCAGCACCGACGGACCGAGCAATCAGCCCCAGCATTTT
CASTDGPSNQPQHF
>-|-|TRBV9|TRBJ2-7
TGTGCCAGCAGCGTAGATGTCGGGCCCTCCTACGAGCAGTACTTC
CASSVDVGPSYEQYF
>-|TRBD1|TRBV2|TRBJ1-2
TGTGCCAGCAGTGAAGGCAGGGGGCGAGGCTACACCTTC
CASSEGRGRGYTF
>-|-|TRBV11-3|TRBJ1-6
TGTGCCAGCAGCTTAGGAGGGGCGTACTATAATTCACCCCTCCACTTT
CASSLGGAYYNSPLHF
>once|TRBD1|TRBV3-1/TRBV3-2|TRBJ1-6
TGTGCCAGCAGCCGACTAACAGGGGGAAGAAATAATTCACCCCTCCACTTT
CASSRLTGGRNNSPLHF
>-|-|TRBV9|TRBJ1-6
TGTGCCAGCTCCCCTGGGGGCCACCTTCTCAATTCACCCCTCCACTTT
CASSPGGHLLNSPLHF
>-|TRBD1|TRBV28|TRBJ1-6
TGTGCCAGCACTAAAACCGGGACAGGGGGCCCCCTCCACTTT
CASTKTGTGGPLHF
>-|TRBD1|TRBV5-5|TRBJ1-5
TGTGCCAGCAGCTCTTCAGGGGGAAAATGGCAGCCCCAGCATTTT
CASSSSGGKWQPQHF